What follows is one T cell receptor gamma chain and its context. Additional DNA sequences in this sample encode the identical CDR3. TCRdb fed the reads to CATT. In the table there are a few thousand gamma-chain clones, 25% to 30% of which are singletons. With V trimmed by 0 bases and J by 7 bases, 6 bases remained unmatched. CDR1 and CDR2 (germline): GITISATS, ISYDGTV (reference sequence). This CDR3 region has 17 residues. The entry originates in a study of gamma-delta chains in newborns, infants, children. Study-level information: Microbial exposure reportedly drives polyclonal innate γδ T cell expansion after birth.

V and J are TRGV9 and TRGJP. The receptor comes from a child who was a newborn, infant or young child, either healthy, febrile or measles-vaccinated (not recorded which). Input material: blood. CDR3 amino acids: CALWEVHEELGKKIKVF. In DNA, the CDR3 is TGTGCCTTGTGGGAGGTGCACGAGGAGTTGGGCAAAAAAATCAAGGTATTT.